The sequence of this T cell receptor beta chain was determined in a study of blood T cell repertoires in COVID-19. About the study: Collection of acute and convalescent COVID-19 samples took place in the United States, Italy and Spain.

Sequenced by immunoSEQ multiplex PCR; TCRdb stores in-frame clones only, minus some. The table has around 32,000 clones, less than 95% seen once. The sample consisted of peripheral blood. The sequence derives from a man aged 65 to 79 with active or convalescent COVID-19.

The CDR3 DNA reads TGTGCCATCAGTGAGTCGCGGTACGAGCAGTACTTC. Residues: CAISESRYEQYF. V usage is TRBV10-3 and J usage is TRBJ2-7; D not resolved. Trimming removed 0 bases from V and 4 bases from J, with 4 bases in between. Germline CDR1 ENHRY, CDR2 SYGVKD. The CDR3 loop spans 12 amino acids.